This T cell receptor beta chain was captured in a study of T cell responses to AZD1222 COVID-19 vaccine. The CDR3 loop spans 14 amino acids. CDR1 is MNHNS, CDR2 SASEGT, per germline. V was pared by 2 bases and J by 3 bases, with 11 bases between. Broader study findings: Spike-specific TCR breadth and depth both grew after two AZD1222 doses. Among those given AZD1222, only 6 or 7 were seropositive at baseline. Spike-wide coverage was observed for vaccine-associated CD4 TCRs, with dominant responses at 160-218 and 743-854.

For this clone: Its antigen is undetermined.

Clones were read by immunoSEQ multiplex PCR, and TCRdb kept only the in-frame ones, dropping some. Of more than 100,000 clones in the sample, around 94% were seen once. The clonotype was recovered from an adult in good health. The sample in question was peripheral blood, obtained on day 0 of AZD1222 vaccination. This sequence joins TRBV6-1 and TRBJ2-7; D is possibly TRBD1 or TRBD2 (5 bases each). The CDR3 is CASSELRGSYEQYV. CDR3 nucleotide sequence: TGTGCCAGCAGTGAATTGAGGGGAAGCTACGAGCAGTACGTC.